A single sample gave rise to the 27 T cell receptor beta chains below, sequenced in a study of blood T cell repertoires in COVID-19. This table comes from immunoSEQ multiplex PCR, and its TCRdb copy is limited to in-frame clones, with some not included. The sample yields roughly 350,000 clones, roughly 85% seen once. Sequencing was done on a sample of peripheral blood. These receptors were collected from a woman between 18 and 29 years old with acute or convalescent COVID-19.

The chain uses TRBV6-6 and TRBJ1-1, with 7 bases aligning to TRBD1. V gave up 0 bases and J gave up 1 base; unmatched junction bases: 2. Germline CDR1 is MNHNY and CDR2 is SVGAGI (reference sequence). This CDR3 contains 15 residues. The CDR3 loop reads CASSYSGGGNTEAFF. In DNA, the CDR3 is TGTGCCAGCAGTTACTCAGGGGGCGGGAACACTGAAGCTTTCTTT.

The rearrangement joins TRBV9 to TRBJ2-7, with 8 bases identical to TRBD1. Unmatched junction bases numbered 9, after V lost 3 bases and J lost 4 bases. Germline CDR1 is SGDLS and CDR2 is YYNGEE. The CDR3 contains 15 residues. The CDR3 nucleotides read TGTGCCAGCAGCGCCCGACAGGGGAATAGGTACGAGCAGTACTTC. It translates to CASSARQGNRYEQYF. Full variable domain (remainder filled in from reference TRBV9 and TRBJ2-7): DSGVTQTPKHLITATGQRVTLRCSPRSGDLSVYWYQQSLDQGLQFLIQYYNGEERAKGNILERFSAQQFPDLHSELNLSSLELGDSALYFCASSARQGNRYEQYFGPGTRLTVT.

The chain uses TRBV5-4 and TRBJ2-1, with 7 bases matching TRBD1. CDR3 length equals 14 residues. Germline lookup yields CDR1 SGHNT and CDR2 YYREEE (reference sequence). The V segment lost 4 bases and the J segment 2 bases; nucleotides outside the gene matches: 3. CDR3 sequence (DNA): TGTGCCAGCAGCGGGACAGCAACCTACAATGAGCAGTTCTTC. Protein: CASSGTATYNEQFF.

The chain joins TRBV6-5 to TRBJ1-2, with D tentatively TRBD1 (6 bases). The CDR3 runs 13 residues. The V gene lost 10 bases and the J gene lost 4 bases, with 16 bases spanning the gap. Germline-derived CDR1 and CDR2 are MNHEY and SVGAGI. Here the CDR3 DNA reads TGTGCCACAGACCCCCAGGGGTCCTATGGCTACACCTTC. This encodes CATDPQGSYGYTF.

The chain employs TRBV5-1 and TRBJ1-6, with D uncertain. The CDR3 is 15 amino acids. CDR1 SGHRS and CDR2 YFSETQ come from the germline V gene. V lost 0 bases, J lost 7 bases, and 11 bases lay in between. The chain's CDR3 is CASSLDQVPNSPLHF. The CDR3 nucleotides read TGCGCCAGCAGCTTGGACCAGGTTCCAAATTCACCCCTCCACTTT.

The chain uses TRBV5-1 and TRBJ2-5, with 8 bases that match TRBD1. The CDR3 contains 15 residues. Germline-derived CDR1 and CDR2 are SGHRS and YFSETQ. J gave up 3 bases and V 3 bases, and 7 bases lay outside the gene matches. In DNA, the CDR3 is TGCGCCAGCAGCTACGCCGGGACAGGCGAAGAGACCCAGTACTTC. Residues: CASSYAGTGEETQYF.

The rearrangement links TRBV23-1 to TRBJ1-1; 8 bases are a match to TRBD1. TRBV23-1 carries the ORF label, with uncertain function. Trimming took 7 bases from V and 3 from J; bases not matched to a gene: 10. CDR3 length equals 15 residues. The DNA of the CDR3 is TGCGCCAGCACCCGACCCGGACAGGGCCACACTGAAGCTTTCTTT. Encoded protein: CASTRPGQGHTEAFF.

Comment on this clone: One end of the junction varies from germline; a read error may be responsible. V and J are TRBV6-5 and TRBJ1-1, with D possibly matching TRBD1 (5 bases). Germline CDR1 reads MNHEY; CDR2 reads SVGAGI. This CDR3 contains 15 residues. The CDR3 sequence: CASSYSPRVGTEAFF. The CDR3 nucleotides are TGTGCCAGCAGCTACTCCCCCAGGGTGGGAACTGAAGCTTTCTTT.

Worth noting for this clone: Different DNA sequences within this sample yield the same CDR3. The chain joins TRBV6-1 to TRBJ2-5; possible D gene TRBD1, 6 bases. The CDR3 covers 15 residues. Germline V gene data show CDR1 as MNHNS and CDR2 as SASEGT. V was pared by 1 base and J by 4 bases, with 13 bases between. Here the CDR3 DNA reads TGTGCCAGCAGTGAAGGCGGACAAGGGGGAGAGACCCAGTACTTC. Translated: CASSEGGQGGETQYF.

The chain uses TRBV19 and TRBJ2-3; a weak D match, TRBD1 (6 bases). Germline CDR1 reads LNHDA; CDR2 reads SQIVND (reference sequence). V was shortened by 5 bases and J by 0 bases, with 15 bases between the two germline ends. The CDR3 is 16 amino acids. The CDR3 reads CASSGTPSSSTDTQYF. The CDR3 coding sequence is TGTGCCAGTAGTGGGACACCATCTTCTAGCACAGATACGCAGTATTTT.

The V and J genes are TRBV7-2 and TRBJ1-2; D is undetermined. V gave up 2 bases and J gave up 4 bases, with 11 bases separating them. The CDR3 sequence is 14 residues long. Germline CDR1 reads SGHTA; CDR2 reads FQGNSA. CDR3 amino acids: CASSLLGGFYGYTF. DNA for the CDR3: TGTGCCAGCAGCTTACTCGGCGGATTCTATGGCTACACCTTC.

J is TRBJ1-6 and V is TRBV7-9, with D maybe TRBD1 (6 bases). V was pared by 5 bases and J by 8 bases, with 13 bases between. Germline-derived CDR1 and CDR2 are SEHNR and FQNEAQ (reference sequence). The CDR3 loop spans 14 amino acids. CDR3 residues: CASSLQGIDSPLHF. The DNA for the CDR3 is TGTGCCAGCAGCCTACAGGGCATTGATTCACCCCTCCACTTT. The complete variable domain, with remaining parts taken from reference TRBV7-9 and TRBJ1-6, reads DTGVSQNPRHKITKRGQNVTFRCDPISEHNRLYWYRQTLGQGPEFLTYFQNEAQLEKSRLLSDRFSAERPKGSFSTLEIQRTEQGDSAMYLCASSLQGIDSPLHFGNGTRLTVT.

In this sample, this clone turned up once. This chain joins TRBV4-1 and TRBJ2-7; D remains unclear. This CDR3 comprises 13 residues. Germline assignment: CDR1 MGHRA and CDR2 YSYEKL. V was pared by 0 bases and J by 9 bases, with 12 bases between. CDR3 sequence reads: CASSQDQFLVQYF. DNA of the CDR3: TGCGCCAGCAGCCAAGACCAGTTCTTGGTGCAGTACTTC.

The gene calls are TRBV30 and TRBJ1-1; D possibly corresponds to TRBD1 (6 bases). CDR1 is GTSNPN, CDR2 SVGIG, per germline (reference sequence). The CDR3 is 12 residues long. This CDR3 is CAVRGGNTEAFF. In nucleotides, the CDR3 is TGTGCTGTAAGGGGGGGAAACACTGAAGCTTTCTTT.

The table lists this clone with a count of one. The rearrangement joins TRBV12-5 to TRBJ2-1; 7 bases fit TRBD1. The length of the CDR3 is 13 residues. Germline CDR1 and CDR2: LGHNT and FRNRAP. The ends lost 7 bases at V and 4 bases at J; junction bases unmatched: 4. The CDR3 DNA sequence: TGTGCTAGTGCTCCGACAGGGTACAATGAGCAGTTCTTC. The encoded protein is CASAPTGYNEQFF.

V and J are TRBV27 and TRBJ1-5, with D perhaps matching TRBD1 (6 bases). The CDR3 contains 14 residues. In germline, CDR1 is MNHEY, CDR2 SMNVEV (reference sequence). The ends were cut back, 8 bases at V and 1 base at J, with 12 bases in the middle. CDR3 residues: CASGGAGSNQPQHF. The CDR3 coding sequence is TGTGCCAGCGGGGGGGCAGGGAGCAATCAGCCCCAGCATTTT.

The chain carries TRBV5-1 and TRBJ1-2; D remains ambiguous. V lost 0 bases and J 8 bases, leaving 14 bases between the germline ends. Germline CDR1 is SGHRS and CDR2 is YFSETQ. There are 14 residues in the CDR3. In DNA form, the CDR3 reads TGCGCCAGCAGCTTGGGGGCAGTCGGTAACGGCTACACCTTC. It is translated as CASSLGAVGNGYTF.

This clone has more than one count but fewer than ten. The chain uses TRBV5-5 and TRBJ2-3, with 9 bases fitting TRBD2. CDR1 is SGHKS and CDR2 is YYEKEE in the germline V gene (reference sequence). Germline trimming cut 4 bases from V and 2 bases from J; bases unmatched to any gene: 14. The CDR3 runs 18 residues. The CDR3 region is CASSLGAYERGATDTQYF. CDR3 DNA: TGTGCCAGCAGCCTAGGGGCATATGAGCGGGGGGCCACAGATACGCAGTATTTT. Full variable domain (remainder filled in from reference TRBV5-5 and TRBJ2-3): DAGVTQSPTHLIKTRGQQVTLRCSPISGHKSVSWYQQVLGQGPQFIFQYYEKEERGRGNFPDRFSARQFPNYSSELNVNALLLGDSALYLCASSLGAYERGATDTQYFGPGTRLTVL.

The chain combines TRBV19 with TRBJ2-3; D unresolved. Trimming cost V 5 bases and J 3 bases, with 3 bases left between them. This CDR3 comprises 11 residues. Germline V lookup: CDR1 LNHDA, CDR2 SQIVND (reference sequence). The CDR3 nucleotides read TGTGCCAGTAGTCAGACAGATACGCAGTATTTT. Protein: CASSQTDTQYF.

The CDR3 here is CASSSGATEAFF. The DNA for the CDR3 is TGTGCCAGCAGTTCGGGAGCCACTGAAGCTTTCTTT. This sequence joins TRBV12-3 or TRBV12-4 and TRBJ1-1; no firm D call. This CDR3 is built from 12 residues. V was trimmed by 4 bases and J by 4 bases, leaving 7 bases between them.

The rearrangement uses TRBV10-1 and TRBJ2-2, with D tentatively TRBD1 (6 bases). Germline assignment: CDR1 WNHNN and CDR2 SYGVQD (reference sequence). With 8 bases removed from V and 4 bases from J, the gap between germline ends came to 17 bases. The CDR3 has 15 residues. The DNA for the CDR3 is TGCGCCAGCTCCCCGGGGACAACGGGCACCGGGGAGCTGTTTTTT. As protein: CASSPGTTGTGELFF.

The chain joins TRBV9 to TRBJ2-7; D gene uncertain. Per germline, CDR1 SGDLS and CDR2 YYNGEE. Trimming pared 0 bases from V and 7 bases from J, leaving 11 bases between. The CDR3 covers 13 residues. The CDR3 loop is CASSVGSGSEQYF. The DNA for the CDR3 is TGTGCCAGCAGCGTAGGTTCGGGTAGTGAGCAGTACTTC.

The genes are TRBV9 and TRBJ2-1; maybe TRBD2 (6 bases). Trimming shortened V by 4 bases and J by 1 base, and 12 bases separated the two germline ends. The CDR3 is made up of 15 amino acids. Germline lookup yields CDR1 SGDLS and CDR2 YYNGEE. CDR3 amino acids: CASSRSGVSYNEQFF. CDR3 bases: TGTGCCAGCAGCCGGTCGGGGGTGTCCTACAATGAGCAGTTCTTC.

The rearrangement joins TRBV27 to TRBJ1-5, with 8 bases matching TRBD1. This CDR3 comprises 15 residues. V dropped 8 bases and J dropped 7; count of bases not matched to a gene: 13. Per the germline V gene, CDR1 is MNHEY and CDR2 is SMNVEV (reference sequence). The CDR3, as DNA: TGTGCCAGCGGAGCAGGGGGCAGGGGTGAGCAGCCCCAGCATTTT. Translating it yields CASGAGGRGEQPQHF.

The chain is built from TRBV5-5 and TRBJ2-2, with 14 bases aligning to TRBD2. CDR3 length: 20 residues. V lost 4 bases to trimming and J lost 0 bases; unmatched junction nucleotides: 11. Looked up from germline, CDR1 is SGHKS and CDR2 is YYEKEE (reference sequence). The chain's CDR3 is CASSRRLAGGDKTNTGELFF. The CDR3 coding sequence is TGTGCCAGCAGCCGACGACTAGCGGGAGGGGATAAGACGAACACCGGGGAGCTGTTTTTT. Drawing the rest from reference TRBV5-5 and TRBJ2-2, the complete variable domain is DAGVTQSPTHLIKTRGQQVTLRCSPISGHKSVSWYQQVLGQGPQFIFQYYEKEERGRGNFPDRFSARQFPNYSSELNVNALLLGDSALYLCASSRRLAGGDKTNTGELFFGEGSRLTVL.

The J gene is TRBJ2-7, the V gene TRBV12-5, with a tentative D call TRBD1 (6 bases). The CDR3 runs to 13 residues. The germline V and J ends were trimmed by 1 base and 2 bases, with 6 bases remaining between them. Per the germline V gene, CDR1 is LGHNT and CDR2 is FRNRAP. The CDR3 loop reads CASGLEGAYEQYF. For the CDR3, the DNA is TGTGCTAGTGGTTTGGAGGGGGCCTACGAGCAGTACTTC. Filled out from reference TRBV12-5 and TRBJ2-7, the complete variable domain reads DARVTQTPRHKVTEMGQEVTMRCQPILGHNTVFWYRQTMMQGLELLAYFRNRAPLDDSGMPKDRFSAEMPDATLATLKIQPSEPRDSAVYFCASGLEGAYEQYFGPGTRLTVT.

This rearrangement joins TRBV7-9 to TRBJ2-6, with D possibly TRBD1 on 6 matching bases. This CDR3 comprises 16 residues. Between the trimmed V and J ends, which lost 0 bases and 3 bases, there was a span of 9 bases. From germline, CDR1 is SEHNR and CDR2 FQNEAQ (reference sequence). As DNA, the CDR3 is TGTGCCAGCAGCTTAGCGGGGGCCAGTGGGGCCAACGTCCTGACTTTC. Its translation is CASSLAGASGANVLTF.